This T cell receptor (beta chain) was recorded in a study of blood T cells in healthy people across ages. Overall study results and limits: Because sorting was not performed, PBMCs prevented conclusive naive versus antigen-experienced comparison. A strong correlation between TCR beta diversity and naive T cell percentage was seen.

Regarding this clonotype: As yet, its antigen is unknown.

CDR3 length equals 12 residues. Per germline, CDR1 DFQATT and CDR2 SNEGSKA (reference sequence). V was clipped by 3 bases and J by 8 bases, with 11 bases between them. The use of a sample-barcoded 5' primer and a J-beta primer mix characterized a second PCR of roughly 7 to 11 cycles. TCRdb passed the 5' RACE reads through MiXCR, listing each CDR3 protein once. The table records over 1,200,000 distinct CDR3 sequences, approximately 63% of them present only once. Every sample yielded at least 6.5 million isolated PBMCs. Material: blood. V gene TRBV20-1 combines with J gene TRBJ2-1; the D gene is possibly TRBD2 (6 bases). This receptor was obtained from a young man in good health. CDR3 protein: CSARATGDEQFF. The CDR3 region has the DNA TGCAGTGCTAGGGCCACGGGGGATGAGCAGTTCTTC.